Listed here are 6 T cell receptor beta chains from one sample, sequenced in a study of neurological immune-mediated disorders. The time point here: longitudinal time-point 2. One entry per CDR3 protein results from TCRdb running MiXCR on the 5' RACE reads. Of around 90,000 distinct CDR3 sequences in the sample, approximately 13% were seen once. The sequencing input was PBMCs. The origin of the receptors is a female donor with HTLV-1-associated myelopathy (HAM/TSP).

This clonotype was found many times. The gene calls are TRBV10-3 and TRBJ1-5; TRBD1 might be the D (5 bases). Germline CDR1 and CDR2: ENHRY and SYGVKD. The V end lost 4 bases, the J end lost 5 bases, and 9 bases lay between the germline ends. The CDR3 runs to 13 residues. CDR3 sequence: CAISVDNHQPQHF. DNA of the CDR3: TGTGCCATCAGTGTGGACAACCATCAGCCCCAGCATTTT.

Regarding this clonotype: A clone one base away is much larger, so this may be a read error. This chain connects TRBV12-3 or TRBV12-4 to TRBJ2-1; D is unclear. Trimming took off 6 bases at V and 4 bases at J, with 10 bases between the two ends. This CDR3 has 13 residues. CDR3 nucleotides: TGTGCCAGCAGCCCCTGGCATTACAATGAGCAGTTCTTC. It translates to CASSPWHYNEQFF.

This clonotype was observed a handful of times. The chain employs TRBV27 and TRBJ1-4; D not resolved. Germline loops: CDR1 MNHEY, CDR2 SMNVEV (reference sequence). The V end was cut by 4 bases, the J end by 3 bases, with 12 bases between. The CDR3 spans 15 residues. This CDR3 reads CASSYGRQSNEKLFF. CDR3 bases: TGTGCCAGCAGTTACGGAAGGCAGTCTAATGAAAAACTGTTTTTT.

Many counts were recorded for this clonotype. V and J are TRBV7-9 and TRBJ2-2, with 11 bases fitting TRBD2. CDR3 length: 16 amino acids. V trimming: 5 bases; J trimming: 5 bases; junction bases outside the gene matches: 7. From germline, CDR1 is SEHNR and CDR2 FQNEAQ (reference sequence). CDR3 in amino acids: CASSPTSGRTTGELFF. In DNA form, the CDR3 reads TGTGCCAGCAGCCCTACTAGCGGGAGAACTACCGGGGAGCTGTTTTTT.

The chain employs TRBV5-6 and TRBJ2-3, with D hard to call. The CDR3 contains 14 residues. In germline, CDR1 is SGHDT, CDR2 YYEEEE. V lost 1 base and J lost 0, with 6 bases in between. CDR3 loop: CASSLRRSTDTQYF. In nucleotides, the CDR3 is TGTGCCAGCAGCTTGAGGCGGAGCACAGATACGCAGTATTTT.

The table lists this clonotype with many counts. The chain carries TRBV7-9 and TRBJ2-3; 7 bases align to TRBD2. CDR1 SEHNR and CDR2 FQNEAQ come from the germline V gene (reference sequence). V lost 5 bases and J lost 0; bases outside the gene matches: 8. This CDR3 is 16 amino acids long. The CDR3 coding sequence is TGTGCCAGCAGCCGGTCACTAGCGTCGAGCACAGATACGCAGTATTTT. Its translation is CASSRSLASSTDTQYF.